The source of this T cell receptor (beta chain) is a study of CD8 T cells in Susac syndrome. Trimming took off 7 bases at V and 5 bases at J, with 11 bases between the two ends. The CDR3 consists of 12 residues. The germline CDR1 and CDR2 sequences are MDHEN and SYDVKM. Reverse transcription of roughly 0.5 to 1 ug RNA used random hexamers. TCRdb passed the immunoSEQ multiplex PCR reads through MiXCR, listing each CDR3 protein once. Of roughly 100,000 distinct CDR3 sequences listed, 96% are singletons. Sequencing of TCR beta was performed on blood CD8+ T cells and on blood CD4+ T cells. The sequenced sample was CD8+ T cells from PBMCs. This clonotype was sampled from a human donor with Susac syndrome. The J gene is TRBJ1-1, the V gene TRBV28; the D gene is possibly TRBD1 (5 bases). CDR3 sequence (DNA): TGTGCCAGCATTGCGTGGGGGACTGAAGCTTTCTTT. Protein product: CASIAWGTEAFF.